The 25 T cell receptor beta chains below were found in one sample sequenced in a study of Graves' ophthalmopathy and Graves' hyperthyroidism. Amplification of TCR beta CDR3 regions used RNA transcripts. RT-PCR with HTBI primers came first, then second-round multiplex PCR. TCRdb re-analysed the multiplex PCR reads in MiXCR, keeping a single row per CDR3 protein. The data contain over 650,000 distinct CDR3 sequences, about 38% of them seen just once; the ten biggest clones take up more than 2.5%. Sequences were obtained from peripheral blood. The receptors derive from an adult man with Graves' ophthalmopathy.

Many counts were recorded for this clonotype. The V and J genes are TRBV12-3 or TRBV12-4 and TRBJ2-5; the D is unclear. The CDR3 extends over 11 amino acids. The V end was cut by 2 bases, the J end by 5 bases, with 3 bases between. CDR3 DNA sequence: TGTGCCAGCAGTTTAATGGAGACCCAGTACTTC. Encoded protein: CASSLMETQYF.

The chain combines TRBV7-9 with TRBJ2-7, with 7 bases lining up with TRBD1. The CDR3 contains 14 residues. Trimming removed 4 bases from V and 9 bases from J; junction bases left unmatched: 12. The germline V gene has CDR1 SEHNR and CDR2 FQNEAQ (reference sequence). The CDR3 loop reads CASSSIHEGAGQYF. The CDR3 DNA is TGTGCCAGCAGCTCCATCCATGAGGGGGCTGGGCAGTACTTC.

Many counts were recorded for this clonotype. The V gene is TRBV19, the J gene TRBJ1-1; D remains unclear. The germline V gene has CDR1 LNHDA and CDR2 SQIVND (reference sequence). V dropped 5 bases and J dropped 5 bases, with 12 bases sitting between them. The CDR3 covers 13 residues. The CDR3, as DNA: TGTGCCAGTAGTTTCGAGGGAAGGACTGAAGCTTTCTTT. It specifies CASSFEGRTEAFF.

On this clonotype itself: A read error is possible here, since a much larger clone lies one base away. The chain employs TRBV5-1 and TRBJ1-2; TRBD1 matches 7 bases. Germline-derived CDR1 and CDR2 are SGHRS and YFSETQ. The CDR3 totals 14 residues. The CDR3 region has the DNA TGCGCCAGCAGCTCGGGACAGATCCCCTATAGCTACACCTTC. Translated, it gives CASSSGQIPYSYTF. The full variable domain, in which reference TRBV5-1 and TRBJ1-2 provide the parts outside the CDR3, is KAGVTQTPRYLIKTRGQQVTLSCSPISGHRSVSWYQQTPGQGLQFLFEYFSETQRNKGNFPGRFSGRQFSNSRSEMNVSTLELGDSALYLCASSSGQIPYSYTFGSGTRLTVV.

The rearrangement joins TRBV15 to TRBJ2-5; perhaps TRBD1 as D (5 bases). The CDR3 runs to 14 residues. V was pared by 0 bases and J by 9 bases, with 14 bases between. Germline-derived CDR1 and CDR2 are LNHNV and YYDKDF (reference sequence). DNA for the CDR3: TGTGCCACCAGCAGAGAGTTAGGGGATATGGCCCAGTACTTC. Its protein product is CATSRELGDMAQYF.

This clonotype turned up a few times. This rearrangement joins TRBV11-2 to TRBJ2-7; possible D gene TRBD2, 6 bases. Germline lookup yields CDR1 SGHAT and CDR2 FQNNGV. The CDR3 totals 13 residues. Trimming cost V 5 bases and J 3 bases, with 11 bases left between them. DNA for the CDR3: TGTGCCAGCAGCGCGGGGATATACTACGAGCAGTACTTC. This encodes CASSAGIYYEQYF.

The chain is built from TRBV11-2 and TRBJ1-4, with D perhaps TRBD1 (6 bases). Germline V CDR1 and CDR2: SGHAT, FQNNGV. The ends were cut back, 1 base at V and 3 bases at J, with 12 bases in the middle. This CDR3 has 16 amino acids. CDR3 sequence: CASSLGRQAANEKLFF. DNA of the CDR3: TGTGCCAGCAGCTTAGGGCGACAGGCAGCTAATGAAAAACTGTTTTTT.

Only one count was recorded for this clonotype. V and J are TRBV25-1 and TRBJ2-2; D gene ambiguous. The ends were cut back, 1 base at V and 4 bases at J, with 10 bases in the middle. The CDR3 is 15 residues long. Germline values: CDR1 MGHDK, CDR2 SYGVNS. Here the CDR3 reads CASSELRALTGELFF. CDR3 coding DNA: TGTGCCAGCAGTGAATTAAGGGCCCTCACCGGGGAGCTGTTTTTT.

The V call is TRBV3-1, the J call TRBJ2-2, with D possibly TRBD1 on 6 matching bases. Per the germline V gene, CDR1 is LGHDT and CDR2 is YNNKEL (reference sequence). The V end lost 4 bases, the J end lost 4 bases, and 16 bases lay between the germline ends. The CDR3 runs to 16 residues. The CDR3 is CASSPGRGLGTGELFF. As DNA, the CDR3 is TGTGCCAGCAGCCCCGGTAGGGGGTTGGGCACCGGGGAGCTGTTTTTT. The full variable domain, in which reference TRBV3-1 and TRBJ2-2 provide the parts outside the CDR3, is DTAVSQTPKYLVTQMGNDKSIKCEQNLGHDTMYWYKQDSKKFLKIMFSYNNKELIINETVPNRFSPKSPDKAHLNLHINSLELGDSAVYFCASSPGRGLGTGELFFGEGSRLTVL.

At least ten counts were recorded for this clonotype. The rearrangement uses TRBV11-2 and TRBJ2-7, with TRBD1 identical over 10 bases. V lost 3 bases, J lost 3 bases, and 5 bases stayed unmatched. CDR1 and CDR2 (germline): SGHAT, FQNNGV. The CDR3 is 15 residues long. CDR3 nucleotide sequence: TGTGCCAGCAGCTTGGGACAGGGGAAATACTACGAGCAGTACTTC. Protein sequence: CASSLGQGKYYEQYF.

This clonotype was counted a few times. J is TRBJ2-7 and V is TRBV11-1, with TRBD2 matching 7 bases. CDR3 size: 16 residues. V lost 5 bases to trimming and J lost 0 bases; unmatched junction nucleotides: 10. Germline CDR1 SGHAT, CDR2 FQDESV (reference sequence). CDR3 region: CASSGTGTTSSYEQYF. The DNA of the CDR3 is TGTGCCAGCAGCGGAACCGGGACTACCAGCTCCTACGAGCAGTACTTC.

V and J are TRBV2 and TRBJ1-5; 10 bases are a match to TRBD1. This CDR3 is built from 16 residues. Germline values: CDR1 SNHLY, CDR2 FYNNEI. V shed 6 bases and J 4 bases; nucleotides not matched to a gene: 9. CDR3 sequence (DNA): TGTGCCAGCAGAGATGGACAGGGGGAGGGTAATCAGCCCCAGCATTTT. It specifies CASRDGQGEGNQPQHF.

This clonotype was picked up many times. The rearrangement uses TRBV7-2 and TRBJ1-1; 9 bases align to TRBD1. Germline trimming cut 3 bases from V and 4 bases from J; bases unmatched to any gene: 3. Germline V gene data show CDR1 as SGHTA and CDR2 as FQGNSA. The length of the CDR3 is 14 residues. CDR3 DNA sequence: TGTGCCAGCAGCTTTCTGGACAGGGGCACTGAAGCTTTCTTT. Translated, it gives CASSFLDRGTEAFF.

This clonotype was detected many times. This chain uses TRBV9 with TRBJ2-7; no reliable D call. This CDR3 comprises 14 residues. Trimming removed 3 bases from V and 0 bases from J, with 10 bases in between. Looked up from germline, CDR1 is SGDLS and CDR2 is YYNGEE. The CDR3, as DNA: TGTGCCAGCAGCGCGTGGACGGACTCCTACGAGCAGTACTTC. Translation: CASSAWTDSYEQYF.

As for this clonotype: The conserved phenylalanine or tryptophan normally closing the CDR3 is absent here, so this likely arose from a read error. The chain uses TRBV19 and TRBJ1-1, with 7 bases lining up with TRBD1. J was trimmed by 3 bases and V by 4 bases; bases with no gene match: 8. Germline V lookup: CDR1 LNHDA, CDR2 SQIVND (reference sequence). The CDR3 has 15 residues. The chain's CDR3 is CASSSLTGLDTEAFS. Here the CDR3 DNA reads TGTGCCAGTAGTAGTTTGACAGGGCTTGACACTGAAGCTTTCTCT.

This clonotype was seen once. This chain uses TRBV6-2 or TRBV6-3 with TRBJ2-7; D might be TRBD1 or TRBD2, each matching 5 bases. The CDR3 consists of 13 residues. V dropped 8 bases and J dropped 0 bases, with 11 bases sitting between them. Germline V gene lookup returns CDR1 MNHEY and CDR2 SVGEGT. This CDR3 is CASEGRNSYEQYF. CDR3 DNA sequence: TGTGCCAGCGAGGGGCGGAACTCCTACGAGCAGTACTTC.

This chain uses TRBV19 with TRBJ1-5, with 9 bases that match TRBD1. Germline trimming cut 5 bases from V and 4 bases from J; bases unmatched to any gene: 6. This CDR3 is 15 amino acids long. Germline V CDR1 and CDR2: LNHDA, SQIVND (reference sequence). CDR3 protein: CASSATGTGNQPQHF. Written as DNA, the CDR3 is TGTGCCAGTAGTGCAACCGGGACAGGGAATCAGCCCCAGCATTTT.

This clonotype was picked up many times. The chain uses TRBV9 and TRBJ1-6; D possibly corresponds to TRBD1 (6 bases). This CDR3 is 13 amino acids long. Per the germline V gene, CDR1 is SGDLS and CDR2 is YYNGEE. V lost 4 bases and J 7 bases, leaving 9 bases between the germline ends. CDR3 protein: CASSRTDNSPLHF. Here the CDR3 DNA reads TGTGCCAGCAGCAGGACAGACAATTCACCCCTCCACTTT.

As concerns this clonotype: The junction departs from the called germline gene at one end, perhaps through a read error. V gene TRBV10-3 combines with J gene TRBJ1-4; D is unclear. CDR3 length: 17 amino acids. Germline V gene data show CDR1 as ENHRY and CDR2 as SYGVKD. DNA of the CDR3: TGTGCCATCAGTGAAGGAAAGAGAGAAGGCGAAAATGAAAAACTGGTTTTT. Translation: CAISEGKREGENEKLVF.

The table lists this clonotype with a count of one. J is TRBJ1-5 and V is TRBV29-1; D not resolved. The V end was cut by 1 base, the J end by 5 bases, with 9 bases between. Germline V gene sequence: CDR1 SQVTM, CDR2 ANQGSEA. This CDR3 comprises 13 residues. CDR3 sequence reads: CSVEVGKHQPQHF. CDR3 nucleotide sequence: TGCAGCGTTGAAGTAGGGAAGCATCAGCCCCAGCATTTT.

With respect to this clonotype: A much bigger clone sits one base away, suggesting this may be a read error. This chain joins TRBV20-1 and TRBJ2-5; D may correspond to TRBD1 or TRBD2 (5 bases each). The CDR3 consists of 13 residues. The V gene's germline CDR1 is DFQATT and CDR2 SNEGSKA (reference sequence). CDR3 region: CSAMGVGQETQDF. The CDR3 coding sequence is TGCAGTGCTATGGGGGTTGGACAAGAGACCCAGGACTTC.

The sample holds many counts of this clonotype. The J gene is TRBJ1-5, the V gene TRBV12-3 or TRBV12-4; D is uncertain. CDR3 length: 13 residues. V lost 2 bases, J lost 7 bases, and 9 bases lay in between. CDR3 DNA sequence: TGTGCCAGCAGTTTATCTGGGTACCAGCCCCAGCATTTT. This sequence encodes CASSLSGYQPQHF.

This clonotype was recorded many times. CDR3 DNA sequence: TGCAGTGCTATAGGACAGGTTTCGTACCAAGAGACCCAGTACTTC. As protein: CSAIGQVSYQETQYF. This chain connects TRBV20-1 to TRBJ2-5, with 7 bases identical to TRBD1. V shed 4 bases and J 0 bases; nucleotides not matched to a gene: 8. This CDR3 is built from 15 residues. From germline, CDR1 is DFQATT and CDR2 SNEGSKA (reference sequence).

As to this clonotype: This may be a read error: a much more frequent sequence differs by one nucleotide. The chain couples TRBV7-9 to TRBJ2-2; perhaps TRBD2 as D (6 bases). CDR1 is SEHNR and CDR2 is FQNEAQ in the germline V gene (reference sequence). V was clipped by 4 bases and J by 3 bases, with 12 bases between them. The CDR3 is 15 residues long. The CDR3 DNA follows: TGTGCCAGCAGCTGTGGAGGGATTCACACCGGGGAGCTGTTTTTT. Translated: CASSCGGIHTGELFF.

In this sample, this clonotype turned up a few times. V gene TRBV5-8 combines with J gene TRBJ2-7, with D unresolved. CDR3 length equals 15 residues. Trimming took off 1 base at V and 4 bases at J, with 15 bases between the two ends. Germline V CDR1 and CDR2: SGHTS, YDEGEE. The CDR3 sequence: CASSLTTRMGYEQYF. As DNA, the CDR3 is TGTGCCAGCAGCTTGACCACCCGAATGGGATACGAGCAGTACTTC.